This TCR beta chain derives from a study of response to subunit inactivated influenza vaccine listed by TCRdb under 2018. Regarding the complete study: Deep quantitative T cell receptor repertoire profiling was used in the study to track responses to a trivalent subunit inactivated influenza vaccine. Study-wide conclusions, independent of this receptor: The authors suggested that each seasonal influenza vaccination may recruit only a limited number of new T cells.

The germline V gene supplies CDR1 SNHLY and CDR2 FYNNEI. Inclusive of the bounding cysteine and phenylalanine, the CDR3 is 16 residues long. The read is trimmed to its CDR3 DNA, 48 bases read in frame from base 1. From V the trimming removes 6 bases and from J it removes 1 base, while the gene matches leave 8 bases of the junction unaccounted for. This clonotype was seen more than once but under ten times. It has no known antigen specificity. The record has no base qualities; no much larger clone is one base away. Library generation was performed with RT-PCR. TCRdb names Illumina HiSeq 2500 as the instrument used. TCRdb itself trimmed the public reads at Q25 with fastp, ran MiXCR and retained productive beta chains. Every distinct CDR3 protein forms one entry, paired with its most common genes and DNA. A total of under 550,000 distinct CDR3 sequences appear in this sample, around 7.9% of them only once. The ten largest clones capture under 15% of the sample.

Material: PBMCs from blood, obtained 23 months after vaccination. This TCR was recovered from a man aged 50 to 69 who received an inactivated influenza vaccine. Donor details come from another sample of the same person, matched by shared clones. This sequence uses TRBV2 and TRBJ2-7, and 11 junctional nucleotides match TRBD2. DNA sequence: TGTGCCAGCAGGGCATCTCTAGCGGGAGGATCCTACGAGCAGTACTTC. It specifies CASRASLAGGSYEQYF. Outside the CDR3, residues come from the reference TRBV2 and TRBJ2-7 proteins, so the full variable domain is: EPEVTQTPSHQVTQMGQEVILRCVPISNHLYFYWYRQILGQKVEFLVSFYNNEISEKSEIFDDQFSVERPDGSNFTLKIRSTKLEDSAMYFCASRASLAGGSYEQYFGPGTRLTVT.